This T cell receptor (beta chain) was recovered during a study of T cell responses to AZD1222 COVID-19 vaccine. Repertoires were generated with immunoSEQ multiplex PCR, while TCRdb's copy carries only in-frame clones and drops some. The sample shows around 130,000 clones, 80% to 90% of them seen only once. The CDR3 covers 20 residues. J lost 4 bases, V lost 2 bases, and 20 bases had no gene match. Per the germline V gene, CDR1 is SGHNT and CDR2 is YENEEA. Whole-study results and caveats: CD4 TCRs covered the whole spike, strongest at regions 160-218 and 743-854. AZD1222 recipients seropositive at baseline numbered only 6 or 7.

In the case of this clone: Its specificity is unknown.

The sequence derives from an adult in good health. V gene TRBV11-3 combines with J gene TRBJ2-1; 7 bases are a match to TRBD2. Sequencing used peripheral blood, obtained on day 0 of AZD1222 vaccination. The CDR3 sequence: CASSLTLGLADLTYYNEQFF. The CDR3 DNA sequence: TGTGCCAGCAGCTTAACCCTCGGCCTAGCGGATCTGACTTATTACAATGAGCAGTTCTTC.